This entry describes one TCR beta chain. The sample originates from a study of T cell responses to AZD1222 COVID-19 vaccine. TCRdb's table, derived via immunoSEQ multiplex PCR, lists solely in-frame clones and lacks some. The table records approximately 110,000 clones, roughly 90% of them present only once. Trimming pared 10 bases from V and 1 base from J, leaving 31 bases between. CDR3 size: 19 residues. The germline V gene has CDR1 LGHNT and CDR2 FRNRAP. The sequenced sample was peripheral blood, obtained 28 days after the second AZD1222 dose. The chain carries TRBV12-5 and TRBJ1-1, with D unclear. The receptor was isolated from an adult who received the AZD1222 COVID-19 vaccine. DNA of the CDR3: TGTGCTATGCCTCCCCCAAAGTTTGGGTCAGGAGGGTCGAACACTGAAGCTTTCTTT. Encoded protein: CAMPPPKFGSGGSNTEAFF.